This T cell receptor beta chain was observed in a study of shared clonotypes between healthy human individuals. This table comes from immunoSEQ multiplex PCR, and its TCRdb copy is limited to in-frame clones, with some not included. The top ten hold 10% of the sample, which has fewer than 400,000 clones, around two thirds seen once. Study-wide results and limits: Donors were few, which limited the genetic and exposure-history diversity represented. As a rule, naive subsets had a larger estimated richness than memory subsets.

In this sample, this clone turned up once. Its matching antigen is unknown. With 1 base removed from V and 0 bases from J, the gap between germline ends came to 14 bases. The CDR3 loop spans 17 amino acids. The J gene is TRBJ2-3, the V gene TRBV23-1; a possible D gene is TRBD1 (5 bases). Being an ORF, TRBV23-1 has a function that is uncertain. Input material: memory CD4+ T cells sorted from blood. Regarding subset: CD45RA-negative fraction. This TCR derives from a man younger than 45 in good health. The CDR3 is CASSQCVDRTSTDTQYF. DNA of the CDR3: TGCGCCAGCAGTCAATGTGTTGACAGAACTAGCACAGATACGCAGTATTTT.